The present T cell receptor (beta chain) was sequenced within a study of T cells after yellow fever vaccination. There are a few counts of this clonotype. 5'RACE template switching produced TCR cDNA carrying a universal primer site and UMIs. MiXCR was run by TCRdb on the 5' RACE reads, yielding one entry per CDR3 protein. The sample contains around 500,000 distinct CDR3 sequences, roughly a fifth of which appear only once. CDR1 is MNHEY and CDR2 is SMNVEV in the germline V gene (reference sequence). The junction had 5 bases not matched to a gene; V was cut back by 5 bases and J by 6 bases. The CDR3 consists of 15 residues.

This chain joins TRBV27 and TRBJ2-1, with TRBD2 matching over 12 bases. The TCR sequence derives from a man between 18 and 35 years old who received the YFV17D yellow fever vaccine. This specimen consisted of PBMCs, obtained more than 20 days after the first yellow fever vaccination. The CDR3 DNA is TGTGCCAGCAGTCAGACTAGCGGGGGTGTCAATGAGCAGTTCTTC. Translated: CASSQTSGGVNEQFF.